The rows below give T cell receptor beta chains drawn from one sample of a study of blood T cell repertoires in COVID-19. Repertoires were generated with immunoSEQ multiplex PCR, while TCRdb's copy carries only in-frame clones and drops some. The sample contains more than 300,000 clones, around 87% of which appear only once. Sequenced material: peripheral blood. These receptors all stem from a woman in her twenties or thirties with COVID-19, enrolled during active disease. Each CDR3 is given with its conserved first and last residue. The D gene is left open where the match is weak. The size of a clone is reported for some rows only, either as once, few or many, or as a class for expanded clones.

V	J	size	D	CDR3	DNA
TRBV28	TRBJ2-3	NA	TRBD1	CASRPGDRDTDTQYF	TGTGCCAGCAGACCCGGGGACAGGGACACAGATACGCAGTATTTT
TRBV27	TRBJ1-4	NA	TRBD1	CASSWTGPNEKLFF	TGTGCCAGCAGTTGGACAGGGCCTAATGAAAAACTGTTTTTT
TRBV2	TRBJ2-3	NA	NA	CASRTSTTSTDTQYF	TGTGCCAGCAGGACTTCAACGACCAGCACAGATACGCAGTATTTT
TRBV25-1	TRBJ2-7	NA	NA	CASSPAGVHEQYF	TGTGCCAGCAGTCCGGCAGGGGTCCACGAGCAGTACTTC
TRBV2	TRBJ2-4	NA	NA	CASVAAKNIQYF	TGTGCCAGCGTAGCGGCCAAAAACATTCAGTACTTC
TRBV27	TRBJ2-7	NA	NA	CASSLLRGSEYEQYF	TGTGCCAGCAGTCTACTCCGCGGTAGCGAGTACGAGCAGTACTTC
TRBV27	TRBJ2-7	NA	TRBD2	CASTASGIYEQYF	TGTGCCAGCACGGCTAGCGGGATTTACGAGCAGTACTTC
TRBV5-1	TRBJ2-7	NA	TRBD2	CATSPDLAASYEQYF	TGCGCCACTTCTCCCGACCTAGCGGCCTCCTACGAGCAGTACTTC
TRBV5-1	TRBJ2-3	NA	TRBD2	CASSARLAGGTDTQYF	TGCGCCAGCAGCGCTAGACTAGCGGGCGGCACAGATACGCAGTATTTT
TRBV28	TRBJ2-7	NA	TRBD2	CASSFELAGALTYEQYF	TGTGCCAGCAGTTTTGAACTAGCGGGAGCCTTAACCTACGAGCAGTACTTC
TRBV4-1	TRBJ1-6	NA	NA	CASSQVEGVNSPLHF	TGCGCCAGCAGCCAAGTAGAAGGGGTTAATTCACCCCTCCACTTT
TRBV6-5	TRBJ2-7	NA	NA	CASRQTGRFGNEQYF	TGTGCCAGCAGGCAAACAGGGCGCTTTGGAAACGAGCAGTACTTC
TRBV13	TRBJ2-1	few	TRBD2	CASSPGTSGIIEQFF	TGTGCCAGCAGCCCCGGGACTAGCGGGATTATTGAGCAGTTCTTC
TRBV23-1	TRBJ2-1	NA	NA	CASSQIRGAEQFF	TGCGCCAGCAGTCAAATCAGAGGCGCTGAGCAGTTCTTC
TRBV9	TRBJ2-2	NA	TRBD1	CASSPTGGATGELFF	TGTGCCAGCAGCCCCACAGGGGGCGCGACCGGGGAGCTGTTTTTT
TRBV9	TRBJ2-1	NA	NA	CASSVPTSNEQFF	TGTGCCAGCAGCGTACCGACTAGCAATGAGCAGTTCTTC
TRBV7-8	TRBJ1-1	NA	TRBD1	CASSRGTADMNTEAFF	TGTGCCAGCAGCCGAGGGACAGCAGATATGAACACTGAAGCTTTCTTT
TRBV28	TRBJ1-4	few	NA	CASSRRGKDEKLFF	TGTGCCAGCAGTCGCAGGGGAAAGGATGAAAAACTGTTTTTT
TRBV10-3	TRBJ1-1	NA	NA	CAISVMNTEAFF	TGTGCCATCAGTGTTATGAACACTGAAGCTTTCTTT
TRBV10-3	TRBJ1-2	NA	NA	CAISEGQLVLDYTF	TGTGCCATCAGTGAGGGTCAGCTAGTCCTTGACTACACCTTC
TRBV19	TRBJ1-4	once	NA	CASSITGLGEKLFF	TGTGCCAGTAGTATAACAGGGCTGGGAGAAAAACTGTTTTTT
TRBV28	TRBJ2-3	NA	NA	CASSSLGDTQYF	TGTGCCAGCAGCTCCCTGGGCGATACGCAGTATTTT
TRBV11-2	TRBJ2-1	NA	TRBD1	CASSSPSTGGDNEQFF	TGTGCCAGCAGCTCCCCATCGACAGGGGGTGACAATGAGCAGTTCTTC
TRBV13	TRBJ2-1	NA	TRBD2	CASSRRLAVSYNEQFF	TGTGCCAGCAGCAGGCGACTAGCGGTCTCCTACAATGAGCAGTTCTTC
TRBV7-2	TRBJ1-4	NA	NA	CASSPHLSTGNEKLFF	TGTGCCAGCAGCCCCCACCTCTCGACGGGTAATGAAAAACTGTTTTTT